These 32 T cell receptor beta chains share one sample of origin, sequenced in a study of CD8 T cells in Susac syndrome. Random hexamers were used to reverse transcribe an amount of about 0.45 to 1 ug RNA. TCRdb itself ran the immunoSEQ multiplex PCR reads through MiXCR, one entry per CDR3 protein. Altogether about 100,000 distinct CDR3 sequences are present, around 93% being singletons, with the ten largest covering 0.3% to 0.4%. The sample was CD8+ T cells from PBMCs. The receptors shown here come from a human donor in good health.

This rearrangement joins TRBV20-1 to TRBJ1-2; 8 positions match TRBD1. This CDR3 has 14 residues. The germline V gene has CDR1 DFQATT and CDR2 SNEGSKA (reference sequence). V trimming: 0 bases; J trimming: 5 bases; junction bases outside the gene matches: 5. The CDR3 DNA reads TGCAGTGCTAGAGACCTACAGGGGGTTTATGGCTACACCTTC. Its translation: CSARDLQGVYGYTF.

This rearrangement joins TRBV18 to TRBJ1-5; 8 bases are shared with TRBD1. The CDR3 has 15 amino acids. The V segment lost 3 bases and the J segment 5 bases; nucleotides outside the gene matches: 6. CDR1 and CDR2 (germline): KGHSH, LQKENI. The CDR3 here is CASSPSQGGDQPQHF. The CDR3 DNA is TGTGCCAGCTCACCCTCACAGGGGGGGGATCAGCCCCAGCATTTT.

CDR3 loop: CASSFSQGMNTEAFF. Written as DNA, the CDR3 is TGCGCCAGCAGCTTCAGTCAGGGCATGAACACTGAAGCTTTCTTT. The chain carries TRBV5-1 and TRBJ1-1, with D perhaps matching TRBD1 (5 bases). Trimming took off 2 bases at V and 0 bases at J, with 11 bases between the two ends. Germline CDR1 SGHRS, CDR2 YFSETQ. CDR3 length: 15 residues.

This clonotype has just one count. The CDR3 coding sequence is TGTGCCAGCAGCGGGGAGGGCAGATTCTACGAGCAGTACTTC. This codes for CASSGEGRFYEQYF. V and J are TRBV11-2 and TRBJ2-7; TRBD2 matches 7 bases. Germline CDR1 SGHAT, CDR2 FQNNGV. V gave up 5 bases and J gave up 3 bases; unmatched junction bases: 7. CDR3 length equals 14 residues. Full variable domain (remainder filled in from reference TRBV11-2 and TRBJ2-7): EAGVAQSPRYKIIEKRQSVAFWCNPISGHATLYWYQQILGQGPKLLIQFQNNGVVDDSQLPKDRFSAERLKGVDSTLKIQPAKLEDSAVYLCASSGEGRFYEQYFGPGTRLTVT.

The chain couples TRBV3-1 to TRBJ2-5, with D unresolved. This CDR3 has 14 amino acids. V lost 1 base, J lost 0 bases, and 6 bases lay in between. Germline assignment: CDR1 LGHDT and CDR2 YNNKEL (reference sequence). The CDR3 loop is CASSQVANQETQYF. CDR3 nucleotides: TGTGCCAGCAGCCAAGTGGCTAACCAAGAGACCCAGTACTTC.

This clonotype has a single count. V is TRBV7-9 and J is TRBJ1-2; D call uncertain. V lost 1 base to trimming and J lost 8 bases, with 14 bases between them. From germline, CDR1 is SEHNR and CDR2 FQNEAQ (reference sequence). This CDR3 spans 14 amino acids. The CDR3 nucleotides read TGTGCCAGCAGCTTAGTGTTGGACCTGGGGGGCTACACCTTC. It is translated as CASSLVLDLGGYTF.

DNA of the CDR3: TGTGCCAGCAGCTTAGGACAGAGAATTCAAGAGACCCAGTACTTC. This codes for CASSLGQRIQETQYF. This chain uses TRBV13 with TRBJ2-5; no clear D. The CDR3 is made up of 15 amino acids. The V end was cut by 0 bases, the J end by 2 bases, with 10 bases between. Germline CDR1 reads PRHDT; CDR2 reads FYEKMQ (reference sequence).

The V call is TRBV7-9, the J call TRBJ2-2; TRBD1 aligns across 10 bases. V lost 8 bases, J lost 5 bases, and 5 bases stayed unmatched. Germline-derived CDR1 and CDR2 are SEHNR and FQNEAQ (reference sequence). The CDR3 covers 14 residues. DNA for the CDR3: TGTGCCAGCCAGGGACAGGGGACGACCGGGGAGCTGTTTTTT. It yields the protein CASQGQGTTGELFF.

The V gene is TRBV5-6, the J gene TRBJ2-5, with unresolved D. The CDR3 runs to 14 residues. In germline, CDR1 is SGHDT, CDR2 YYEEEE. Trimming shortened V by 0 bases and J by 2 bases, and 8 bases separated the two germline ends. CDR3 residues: CASSLGTVQETQYF. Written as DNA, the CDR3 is TGTGCCAGCAGCTTGGGGACGGTACAAGAGACCCAGTACTTC. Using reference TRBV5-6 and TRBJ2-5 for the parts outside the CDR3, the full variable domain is DAGVTQSPTHLIKTRGQQVTLRCSPKSGHDTVSWYQQALGQGPQFIFQYYEEEERQRGNFPDRFSGHQFPNYSSELNVNALLLGDSALYLCASSLGTVQETQYFGPGTRLLVL.

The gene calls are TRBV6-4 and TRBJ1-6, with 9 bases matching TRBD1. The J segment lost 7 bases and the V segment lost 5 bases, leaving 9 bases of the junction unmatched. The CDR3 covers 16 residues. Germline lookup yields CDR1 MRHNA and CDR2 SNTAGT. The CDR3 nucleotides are TGTGCCAGCAGTTCGTCCGGGACAGGGTGGAATTCACCCCTCCACTTT. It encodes CASSSSGTGWNSPLHF.

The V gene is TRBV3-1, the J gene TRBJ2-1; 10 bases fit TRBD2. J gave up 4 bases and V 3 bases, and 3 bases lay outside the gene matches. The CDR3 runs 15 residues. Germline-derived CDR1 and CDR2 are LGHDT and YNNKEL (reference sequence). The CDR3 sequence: CASSHGSGGYNEQFF. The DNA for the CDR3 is TGTGCCAGCAGCCATGGTAGCGGGGGGTACAATGAGCAGTTCTTC.

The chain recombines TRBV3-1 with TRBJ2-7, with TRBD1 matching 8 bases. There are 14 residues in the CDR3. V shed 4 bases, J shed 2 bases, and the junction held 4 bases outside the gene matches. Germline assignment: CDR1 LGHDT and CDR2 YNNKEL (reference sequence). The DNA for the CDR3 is TGTGCCAGCAGCCCGGACAGGGCGCCCTACGAGCAGTACTTC. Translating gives CASSPDRAPYEQYF.

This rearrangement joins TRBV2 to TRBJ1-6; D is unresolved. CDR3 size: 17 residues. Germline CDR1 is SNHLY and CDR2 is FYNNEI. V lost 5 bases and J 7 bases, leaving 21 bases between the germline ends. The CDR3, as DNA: TGTGCCAGCAGTTTTAGGCCTGGTAGTTCGGACAATTCACCCCTCCACTTT. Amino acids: CASSFRPGSSDNSPLHF.

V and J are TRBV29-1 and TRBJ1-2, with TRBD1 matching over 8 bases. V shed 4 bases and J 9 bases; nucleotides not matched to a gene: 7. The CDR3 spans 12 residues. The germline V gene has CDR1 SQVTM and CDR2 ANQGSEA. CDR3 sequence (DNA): TGCAGCGTTGTGAGCAGGGGGCTTAGCTACACCTTC. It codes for CSVVSRGLSYTF. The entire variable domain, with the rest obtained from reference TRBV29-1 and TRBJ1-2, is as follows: SAVISQKPSRDICQRGTSLTIQCQVDSQVTMMFWYRQQPGQSLTLIATANQGSEATYESGFVIDKFPISRPNLTFSTLTVSNMSPEDSSIYLCSVVSRGLSYTFGSGTRLTVV.

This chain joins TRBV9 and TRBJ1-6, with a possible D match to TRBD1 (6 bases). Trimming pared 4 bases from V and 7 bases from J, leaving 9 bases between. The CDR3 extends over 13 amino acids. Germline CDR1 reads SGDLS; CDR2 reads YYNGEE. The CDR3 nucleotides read TGTGCCAGCAGCCCCAGGGGAAATTCACCCCTCCACTTT. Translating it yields CASSPRGNSPLHF.

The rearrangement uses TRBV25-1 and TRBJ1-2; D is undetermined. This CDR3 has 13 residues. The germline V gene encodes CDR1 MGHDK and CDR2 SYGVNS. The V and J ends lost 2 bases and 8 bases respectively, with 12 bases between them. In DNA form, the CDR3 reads TGTGCCAGCAGTGAACTGGGTGGTGGGGGCTACACCTTC. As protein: CASSELGGGGYTF.

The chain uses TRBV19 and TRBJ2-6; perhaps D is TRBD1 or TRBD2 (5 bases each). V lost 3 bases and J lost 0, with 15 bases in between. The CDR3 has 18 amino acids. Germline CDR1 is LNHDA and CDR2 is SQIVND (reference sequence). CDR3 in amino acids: CASSIPGQGSSGANVLTF. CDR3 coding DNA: TGTGCCAGTAGTATTCCGGGGCAGGGCAGCTCTGGGGCCAACGTCCTGACTTTC.

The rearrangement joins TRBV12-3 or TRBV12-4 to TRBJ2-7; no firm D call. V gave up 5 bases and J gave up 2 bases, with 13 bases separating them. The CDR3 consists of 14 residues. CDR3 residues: CASSRILSPYEQYF. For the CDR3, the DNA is TGTGCCAGCAGTCGGATCCTATCCCCCTACGAGCAGTACTTC.

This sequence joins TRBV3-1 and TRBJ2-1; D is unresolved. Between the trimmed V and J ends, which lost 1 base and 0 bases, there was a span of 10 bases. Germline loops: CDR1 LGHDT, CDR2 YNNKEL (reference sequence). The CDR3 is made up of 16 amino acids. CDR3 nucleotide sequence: TGTGCCAGCAGCCAAGTTGGTAGTCACTCCTACAATGAGCAGTTCTTC. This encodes CASSQVGSHSYNEQFF.

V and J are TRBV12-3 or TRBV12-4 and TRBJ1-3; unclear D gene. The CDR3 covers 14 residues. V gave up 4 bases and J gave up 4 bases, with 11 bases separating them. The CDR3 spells CASSYGVRGNTIYF. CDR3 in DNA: TGTGCCAGCAGTTACGGGGTGCGCGGAAACACCATATATTTT.

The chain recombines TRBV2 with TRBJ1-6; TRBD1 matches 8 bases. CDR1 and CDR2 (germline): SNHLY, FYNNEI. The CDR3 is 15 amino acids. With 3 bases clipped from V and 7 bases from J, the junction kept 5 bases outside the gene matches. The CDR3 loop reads CASSDGDRRNSPLHF. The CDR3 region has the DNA TGTGCCAGCAGTGACGGGGACAGGAGGAATTCACCCCTCCACTTT.

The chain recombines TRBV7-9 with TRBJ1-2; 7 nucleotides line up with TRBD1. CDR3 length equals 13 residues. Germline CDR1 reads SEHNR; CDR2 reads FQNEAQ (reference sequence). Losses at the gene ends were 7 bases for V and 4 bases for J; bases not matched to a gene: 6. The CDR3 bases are TGTGCCAGCAAAGGGGGCGGAAGCTATGGCTACACCTTC. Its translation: CASKGGGSYGYTF.

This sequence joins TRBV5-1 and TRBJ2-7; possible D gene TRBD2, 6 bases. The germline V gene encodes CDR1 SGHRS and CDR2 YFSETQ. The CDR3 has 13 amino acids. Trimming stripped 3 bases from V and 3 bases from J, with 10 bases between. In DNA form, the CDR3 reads TGCGCCAGCAGCTGGGACTCTTACTACGAGCAGTACTTC. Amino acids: CASSWDSYYEQYF.

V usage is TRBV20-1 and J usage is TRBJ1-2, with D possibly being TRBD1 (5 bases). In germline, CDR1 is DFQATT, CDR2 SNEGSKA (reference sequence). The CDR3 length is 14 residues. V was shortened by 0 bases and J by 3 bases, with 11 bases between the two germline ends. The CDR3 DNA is TGCAGTGCTAGAGATAAAACAGGCGACTATGGCTACACCTTC. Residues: CSARDKTGDYGYTF.

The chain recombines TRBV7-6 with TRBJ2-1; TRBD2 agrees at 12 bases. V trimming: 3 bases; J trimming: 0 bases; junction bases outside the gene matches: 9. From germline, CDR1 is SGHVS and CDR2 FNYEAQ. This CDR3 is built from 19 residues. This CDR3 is CASSLSTSGGQGSYNEQFF. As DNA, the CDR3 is TGTGCCAGCAGCTTGAGTACTAGCGGGGGGCAGGGCTCCTACAATGAGCAGTTCTTC.

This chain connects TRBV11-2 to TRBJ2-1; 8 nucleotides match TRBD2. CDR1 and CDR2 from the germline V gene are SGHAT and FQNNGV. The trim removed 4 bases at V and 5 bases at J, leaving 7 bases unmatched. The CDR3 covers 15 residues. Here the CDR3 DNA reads TGTGCCAGCAGCTACTTACTAGCGGCCAACAATGAGCAGTTCTTC. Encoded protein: CASSYLLAANNEQFF.

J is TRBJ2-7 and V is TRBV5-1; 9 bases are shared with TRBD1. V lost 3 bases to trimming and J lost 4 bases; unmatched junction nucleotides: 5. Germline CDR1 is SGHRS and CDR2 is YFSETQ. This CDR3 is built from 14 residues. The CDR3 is CASSSGTGIYEQYF. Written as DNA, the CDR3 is TGCGCCAGCAGCTCCGGGACAGGGATATACGAGCAGTACTTC.

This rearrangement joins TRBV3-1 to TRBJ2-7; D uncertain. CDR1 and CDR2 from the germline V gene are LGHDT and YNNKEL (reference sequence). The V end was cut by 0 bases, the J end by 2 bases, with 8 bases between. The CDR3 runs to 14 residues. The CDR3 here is CASSQEYSTYEQYF. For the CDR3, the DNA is TGTGCCAGCAGCCAAGAATACAGTACCTACGAGCAGTACTTC.

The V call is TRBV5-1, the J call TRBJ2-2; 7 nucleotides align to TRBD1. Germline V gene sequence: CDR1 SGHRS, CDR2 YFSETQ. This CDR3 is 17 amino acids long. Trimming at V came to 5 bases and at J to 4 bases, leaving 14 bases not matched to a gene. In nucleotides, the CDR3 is TGCGCCAGCAGTTATCCAACAGACAGGGATACCACCGGGGAGCTGTTTTTT. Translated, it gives CASSYPTDRDTTGELFF.

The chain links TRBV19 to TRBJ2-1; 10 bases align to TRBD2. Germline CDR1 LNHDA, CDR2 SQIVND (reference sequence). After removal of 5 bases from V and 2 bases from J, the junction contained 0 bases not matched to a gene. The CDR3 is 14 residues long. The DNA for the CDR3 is TGTGCCAGTAGTCTAGCGGGGGCCTACAATGAGCAGTTCTTC. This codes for CASSLAGAYNEQFF.

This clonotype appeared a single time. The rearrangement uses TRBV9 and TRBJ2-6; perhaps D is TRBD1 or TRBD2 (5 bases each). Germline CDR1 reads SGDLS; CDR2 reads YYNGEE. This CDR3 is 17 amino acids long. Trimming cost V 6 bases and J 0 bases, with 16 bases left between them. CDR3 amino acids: CASTRTGLPSGANVLTF. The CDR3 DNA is TGTGCCAGCACCCGGACGGGGCTTCCCTCTGGGGCCAACGTCCTGACTTTC.

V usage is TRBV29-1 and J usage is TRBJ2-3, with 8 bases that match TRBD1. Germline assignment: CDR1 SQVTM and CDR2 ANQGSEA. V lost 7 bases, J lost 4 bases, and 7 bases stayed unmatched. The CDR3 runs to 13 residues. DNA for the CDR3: TGCAGCGCCACGGACAGGGTAGCAGATACGCAGTATTTT. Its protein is CSATDRVADTQYF.